A selection of T cell receptor beta chains follows, all from one sample in a study of spatial heterogeneity in lung cancer. In TCRdb, the 5' RACE reads were re-called with MiXCR into one record per CDR3 protein. The profile shows about 100,000 distinct CDR3 sequences, approximately 4.7% of them singletons. The sequences come from lung tumor tissue, collected at surgery. The receptors derive from a male donor with early-stage non-small cell lung cancer. Both conserved end residues are part of each CDR3. Each record gives: clone size, D gene, V gene, J gene, CDR3 length, CDR3 DNA, CDR3 protein. A D gene is named only where the DNA matches it firmly. Expanded clones are given a class, and other clones once, few, many or no size at all.

many	.	TRBV3-1	TRBJ1-2	13	TGTGCCAGCAGCCAAGTGGCGGGTAATGGCTACACCTTC	CASSQVAGNGYTF
few	TRBD2	TRBV12-3/TRBV12-4	TRBJ2-3	15	TGTGCCAGCAGTTTAGACGGGAGGACCACAGATACGCAGTATTTT	CASSLDGRTTDTQYF
many	.	TRBV5-1	TRBJ1-4	14	TGCGCCAGCACCTTGGGAAGGACTAATGAAAAACTGTTTTTT	CASTLGRTNEKLFF
many	.	TRBV9	TRBJ2-7	14	TGTGCCAGCAGCGTAGGTGGCTACCCCTACGAGCAGTACTTC	CASSVGGYPYEQYF
few	.	TRBV4-2	TRBJ1-6	15	TGTGCCAGCAGCTTCGATTCCGGGACTCGATCACCCCTCCACTTT	CASSFDSGTRSPLHF
many	.	TRBV20-1	TRBJ1-6	16	TGCAGTGCTCCCCGTTTCGGTGGGACGGATAATTCACCCCTCCACTTT	CSAPRFGGTDNSPLHF
many	TRBD1	TRBV5-1	TRBJ2-5	16	TGCGCCAGCAGCCCGGAGACAGGGTTGGGTCAGGAGACCCAGTACTTC	CASSPETGLGQETQYF
many	TRBD2	TRBV27	TRBJ2-3	15	TGTGCCAGCAATCCTCTAGCGGGGGGCACAGATACGCAGTATTTT	CASNPLAGGTDTQYF
few	.	TRBV10-3	TRBJ2-5	13	TGTGCCACCTCATCTCTACGGGGGGAGACCCAGTACTTC	CATSSLRGETQYF
many	TRBD2	TRBV9	TRBJ2-1	15	TGTGCCAGCAGTGAACTAGCGGGAGGATACAATGAGCAGTTCTTC	CASSELAGGYNEQFF
many	TRBD2	TRBV7-8	TRBJ2-7	13	TGTGCCACTGGGACTAGCGGGAGGAGCGAGCAGTACTTC	CATGTSGRSEQYF
many	.	TRBV29-1	TRBJ2-2	16	TGCAGCGTCGGGGCGACTTCTAGCGCGAACACCGGGGAGCTGTTTTTT	CSVGATSSANTGELFF
.	TRBD1	TRBV7-9	TRBJ2-7	15	TGTGCCAGCAGCTTAGCGGGACAGGGGGCAAGCGAGCAGTACTTC	CASSLAGQGASEQYF
many	.	TRBV27	TRBJ2-2	15	TGTGCCAGCAGTCCCAGTGGGGGGAACACCGGGGAGCTGTTTTTT	CASSPSGGNTGELFF
few	.	TRBV28	TRBJ2-5	13	TGTGCCAGCAGGGGGAAGTACCAAGAGACCCAGTACTTC	CASRGKYQETQYF
many	TRBD1	TRBV18	TRBJ2-7	15	TGTGCCAGCTCACCCACAGGGGGCGCACTAGACGAGCAGTACTTC	CASSPTGGALDEQYF
many	TRBD2	TRBV4-1	TRBJ2-1	16	TGCGCCAGCAGCCGCCAAGCTAGCGGGAGTGACAATGAGCAGTTCTTC	CASSRQASGSDNEQFF
many	.	TRBV20-1	TRBJ1-1	12	TGCAGTGCTAGTGAGCCGAACACTGAAGCTTTCTTT	CSASEPNTEAFF
many	TRBD2	TRBV6-2/TRBV6-3	TRBJ2-2	18	TGTGCCAGCAGTTGGAGACTAGCGGCGCCCCCGAACACCGGGGAGCTGTTTTTT	CASSWRLAAPPNTGELFF
few	.	TRBV12-3/TRBV12-4	TRBJ2-7	16	TGTGCCAGCCGGGCCCTCAGGGGTCGGGCCCCCTACGAGCAGTACTTC	CASRALRGRAPYEQYF
many	.	TRBV10-3	TRBJ1-6	16	TGTGCCATCAGTGAGTCATACGGGGTCATAAGTTCACCCCTCCACTTT	CAISESYGVISSPLHF
few	.	TRBV4-1	TRBJ1-1	19	TGCGCCAGCAGCCAACCCGCCTTAGCCGCGAGAGCGGGGCATACTGAAGCTTTCTTT	CASSQPALAARAGHTEAFF
many	.	TRBV3-1	TRBJ1-6	13	TGTGCCAGCAGCCAAAGGGACTACTCAACCCTCCACTTT	CASSQRDYSTLHF
many	.	TRBV7-9	TRBJ2-5	14	TGTGCCAGCAGCTTACAACGCGTTCGCGGGACCCAGTACTTC	CASSLQRVRGTQYF
many	TRBD2	TRBV28	TRBJ2-4	16	TGTGCCAGCAGTTCCTACCGGGAGGGCCGGGGTAACATTCAGTACTTC	CASSSYREGRGNIQYF
many	TRBD2	TRBV7-2	TRBJ2-2	16	TGTGCCAGCAGCTTAGGACTAGCGATGAACACCGGGGAGCTGTTTTTT	CASSLGLAMNTGELFF
many	TRBD2	TRBV6-5	TRBJ2-7	16	TGTGCCAGCAGCATACTAGCGGGATTCTCCCCGGGCGAGCAGTACTTC	CASSILAGFSPGEQYF
few	TRBD1	TRBV10-3	TRBJ1-1	13	TGTGCCATCACTGGGACAGTGAACACTGAAGCTTTCTTT	CAITGTVNTEAFF
.	.	TRBV2	TRBJ2-5	11	TGTGCCAGCAGTGACTCCGAGACCCAGTACTTC	CASSDSETQYF